The rows below give T cell receptor beta chains drawn from one sample of a study of CD8 T cells in Susac syndrome. TCRdb fed the immunoSEQ multiplex PCR reads into MiXCR, producing one record per CDR3 protein. The sample has 120,000 or so distinct CDR3 sequences; around 94% are singletons. Sequencing used CD8+ T cells from PBMCs. The receptors come from a human donor with Susac syndrome. CDR3s include the opening cysteine and the closing phenylalanine or tryptophan. A D gene is named only where the DNA matches it firmly. Expanded clones get a size class; other rows say once, few or many, or leave the size out.

TRBV12-5,13,TRBJ2-5,-,-,CASGPGLGETQYF,TGTGCTAGTGGCCCGGGACTGGGGGAGACCCAGTACTTC
TRBV11-2,12,TRBJ1-1,-,-,CASSLGFTEAFF,TGTGCCAGCAGCTTAGGGTTCACTGAAGCTTTCTTT
TRBV4-1,16,TRBJ2-2,-,-,CASSPGTGRDTGELFF,TGCGCCAGCAGCCCAGGGACGGGACGGGACACCGGGGAGCTGTTTTTT
TRBV7-9,13,TRBJ1-1,-,-,CASSFPGVTEAFF,TGTGCCAGCAGCTTCCCAGGGGTCACTGAAGCTTTCTTT
TRBV9,18,TRBJ2-1,-,TRBD2,CASSASGTSGGAGNEQFF,TGTGCCAGCAGCGCCTCCGGGACTAGCGGGGGGGCCGGGAATGAGCAGTTCTTC
TRBV5-4,15,TRBJ2-1,-,-,CAGGLAAGSYNEQFF,TGTGCCGGGGGGCTAGCTGCCGGATCCTACAATGAGCAGTTCTTC
TRBV3-1,15,TRBJ2-5,-,-,CASSQSTGEGETQYF,TGTGCCAGCAGCCAAAGTACAGGGGAGGGAGAGACCCAGTACTTC
TRBV11-2,15,TRBJ1-5,once,-,CASSPWGGASQPQHF,TGTGCCAGCAGCCCGTGGGGGGGGGCGTCCCAGCCCCAGCATTTT
TRBV7-6,15,TRBJ1-2,-,-,CASSFGDPNGYGYTF,TGTGCCAGCAGCTTTGGTGACCCTAACGGCTATGGCTACACCTTC
TRBV20-1,15,TRBJ2-7,once,TRBD2,CSAKSTSGGPYEQYF,TGCAGTGCTAAATCGACTAGCGGGGGGCCCTACGAGCAGTACTTC
TRBV27,15,TRBJ1-5,-,TRBD1,CASSSGPGGNQPQHF,TGTGCCAGCAGTTCCGGGCCAGGGGGGAATCAGCCCCAGCATTTT
TRBV6-5,14,TRBJ2-5,-,-,CASSYSLYQETQYF,TGTGCCAGCAGTTACTCCCTGTACCAAGAGACCCAGTACTTC
TRBV29-1,12,TRBJ2-7,-,-,CSVRTASYEQYF,TGCAGCGTTAGAACGGCCTCCTACGAGCAGTACTTC
TRBV29-1,15,TRBJ2-2,-,TRBD2,CSVVPGGGNTGELFF,TGCAGCGTTGTTCCTGGCGGGGGGAACACCGGGGAGCTGTTTTTT
TRBV27,15,TRBJ2-5,once,-,CASSFLDRRKETQYF,TGTGCCAGCAGTTTTTTGGACAGAAGAAAAGAGACCCAGTACTTC
TRBV27,15,TRBJ1-2,-,-,CASSSWPPGGYGYTF,TGTGCCAGCAGTTCTTGGCCACCCGGGGGCTATGGCTACACCTTC
TRBV29-1,13,TRBJ1-5,-,-,CSVVEDSNQPQHF,TGCAGTGTTGTAGAGGACAGCAATCAGCCCCAGCATTTT
TRBV24-1,15,TRBJ2-2,-,-,CATSDWGQGNGELFF,TGTGCCACCAGTGATTGGGGCCAGGGTAACGGGGAGCTGTTTTTT
TRBV19,15,TRBJ2-3,-,-,CASRRTLKGPDTQYF,TGTGCCAGTCGGCGGACCCTTAAGGGACCAGATACGCAGTATTTT
TRBV20-1,15,TRBJ2-1,once,-,CSARDYSGAHNEQFF,TGCAGTGCTAGAGATTATAGCGGAGCTCACAATGAGCAGTTCTTC
TRBV4-1,18,TRBJ2-1,-,TRBD2,CASSQDRNPGGSYNEQFF,TGCGCCAGCAGCCAAGATAGGAACCCGGGGGGCTCCTACAATGAGCAGTTCTTC
TRBV6-7,15,TRBJ1-2,-,TRBD1,CASSLPGQQVWGYTF,TGTGCCAGCAGTCTCCCGGGACAGCAGGTGTGGGGCTACACCTTC
TRBV15,17,TRBJ1-2,-,-,CATSGRPRGAGDYGYTF,TGTGCCACCAGCGGACGACCTAGGGGCGCCGGAGACTATGGCTACACCTTC
TRBV5-1,13,TRBJ2-5,-,-,CASSFGLGETQYF,TGCGCCAGCAGCTTTGGCCTAGGAGAGACCCAGTACTTC
TRBV20-1,14,TRBJ2-7,-,TRBD2,CSARDLSGGYEQYF,TGCAGTGCTAGAGATCTTAGCGGGGGCTACGAGCAGTACTTC
TRBV5-8,12,TRBJ2-5,-,-,CASSGLQETQYF,TGTGCCAGCAGCGGGCTCCAAGAGACCCAGTACTTC
TRBV15,14,TRBJ1-2,-,-,CATSRDQFDYGYTF,TGTGCCACCAGCAGAGACCAGTTTGACTATGGCTACACCTTC
TRBV14,12,TRBJ1-1,once,-,CASSPTASEAFF,TGTGCCAGCAGCCCTACAGCGTCTGAAGCTTTCTTT
TRBV4-3,14,TRBJ2-7,-,-,CASSQVRTSYEQYF,TGCGCCAGCAGCCAAGTAAGAACTTCCTACGAGCAGTACTTC
TRBV5-6,14,TRBJ1-5,-,-,CASSPGGASQPQHF,TGTGCCAGCAGTCCCGGGGGGGCTAGTCAGCCCCAGCATTTT
TRBV27,15,TRBJ2-5,-,TRBD2,CASSSRSGDPWTQYF,TGTGCCAGCAGTTCCCGGAGCGGGGACCCTTGGACCCAGTACTTC
TRBV29-1,16,TRBJ2-3,-,-,CSVEERDNVYPDTQYF,TGCAGCGTTGAAGAAAGGGACAACGTGTACCCAGATACGCAGTATTTT